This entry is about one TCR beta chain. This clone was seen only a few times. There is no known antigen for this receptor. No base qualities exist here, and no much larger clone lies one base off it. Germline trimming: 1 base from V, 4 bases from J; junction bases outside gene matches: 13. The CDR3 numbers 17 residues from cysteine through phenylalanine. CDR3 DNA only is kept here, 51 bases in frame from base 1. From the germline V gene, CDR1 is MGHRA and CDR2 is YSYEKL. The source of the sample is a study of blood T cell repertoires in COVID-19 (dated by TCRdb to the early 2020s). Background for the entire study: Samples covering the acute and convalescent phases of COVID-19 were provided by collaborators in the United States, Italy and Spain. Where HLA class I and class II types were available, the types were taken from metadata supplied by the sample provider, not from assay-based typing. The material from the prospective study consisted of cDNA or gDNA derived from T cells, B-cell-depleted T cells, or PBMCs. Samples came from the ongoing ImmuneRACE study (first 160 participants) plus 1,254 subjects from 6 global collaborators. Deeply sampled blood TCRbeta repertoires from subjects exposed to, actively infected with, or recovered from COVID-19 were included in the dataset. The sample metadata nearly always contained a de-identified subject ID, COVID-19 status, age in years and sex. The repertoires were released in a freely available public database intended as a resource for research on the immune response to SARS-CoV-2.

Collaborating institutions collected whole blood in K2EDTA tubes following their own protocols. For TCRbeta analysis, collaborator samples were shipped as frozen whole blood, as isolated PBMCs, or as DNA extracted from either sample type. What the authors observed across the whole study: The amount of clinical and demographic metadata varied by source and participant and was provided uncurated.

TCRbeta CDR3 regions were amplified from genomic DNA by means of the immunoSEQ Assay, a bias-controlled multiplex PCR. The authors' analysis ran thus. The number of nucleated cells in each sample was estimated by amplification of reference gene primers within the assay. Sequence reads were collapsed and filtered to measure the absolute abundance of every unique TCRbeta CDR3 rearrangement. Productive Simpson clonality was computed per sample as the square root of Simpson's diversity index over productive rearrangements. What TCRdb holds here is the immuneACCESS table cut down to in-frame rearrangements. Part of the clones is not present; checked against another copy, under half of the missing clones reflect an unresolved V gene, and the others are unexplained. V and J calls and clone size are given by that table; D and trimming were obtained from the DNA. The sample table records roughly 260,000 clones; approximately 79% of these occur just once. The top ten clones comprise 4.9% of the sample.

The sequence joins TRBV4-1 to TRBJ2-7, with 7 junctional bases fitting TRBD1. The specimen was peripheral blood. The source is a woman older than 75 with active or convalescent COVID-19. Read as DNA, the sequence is TGCGCCAGCAGCCAAGTGAGGAAATGGGACAGCCTTTACGAGCAGTACTTC. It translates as CASSQVRKWDSLYEQYF.